This passage covers 17 T cell receptor beta chains from one sample sequenced in a study of cytomegalovirus exposure and HLA in healthy donors. The PCR had 60 Vbeta and 13 Jbeta primers. The protocol was immunoSEQ multiplex PCR, while the TCRdb copy is restricted to in-frame clones and leaves out a portion. The data show 99,000 or so clones, more than 60% seen once. The sequencing sample was made of PBMCs. The receptors were gathered from a male donor in good health and CMV-seronegative.

The sample holds one count of this clone. This same CDR3 is encoded by further DNA sequences in the sample. J is TRBJ2-5 and V is TRBV7-2; D remains unclear. Germline loops: CDR1 SGHTA, CDR2 FQGNSA. The CDR3 sequence is 12 residues long. Trimming took 5 bases from V and 5 from J, leaving 9 bases between them. The CDR3 DNA reads as TGTGCCAGCAGCCTAACTTCCGAGACCCAGTACTTC. This codes for CASSLTSETQYF.

The CDR3 here is CASTRLSYNEQFF. CDR3 bases: TGTGCCAGCACTAGACTTTCCTACAATGAGCAGTTCTTC. This chain links TRBV2 with TRBJ2-1; D gene ambiguous. With 7 bases removed from V and 1 base from J, the gap between germline ends came to 8 bases. Germline CDR1 and CDR2: SNHLY and FYNNEI. The CDR3 has 13 residues.

This clone showed up just a few times. The CDR3 loop is CASSPGGGGLGETQYF. DNA of the CDR3: TGCGCCAGCAGCCCCGGTGGAGGGGGCCTGGGAGAGACCCAGTACTTC. The chain links TRBV5-1 to TRBJ2-5; D might be TRBD1 (7 bases). CDR1 and CDR2 (germline): SGHRS, YFSETQ. V was clipped by 4 bases and J by 4 bases, with 20 bases between them. The length of the CDR3 is 16 residues.

Notes on this clone: Sequence at one end of the junction differs from germline and may be a read error. This chain connects TRBV7-7 to TRBJ2-1; 13 positions agree with TRBD2. The germline CDR1 and CDR2 sequences are SSHAT and FNYEAQ (reference sequence). This CDR3 is built from 15 residues. CDR3: CASSYGLAGENEQFF. CDR3 coding DNA: TGTGCTAGCAGCTACGGACTAGCGGGAGAGAATGAGCAGTTCTTC.

As DNA, the CDR3 is TGTGCCAGCCGGGACAGGGGAGGGAACACTGAAGCTTTCTTT. Protein sequence: CASRDRGGNTEAFF. The chain joins TRBV19 to TRBJ1-1, with 10 bases identical to TRBD1. The CDR3 consists of 14 residues. The V and J ends lost 9 bases and 1 base, in that order; junction bases with no gene match: 5. Germline CDR1 LNHDA, CDR2 SQIVND (reference sequence).

The gene calls are TRBV7-2 and TRBJ2-5; 14 bases agree with TRBD2. Germline assignment: CDR1 SGHTA and CDR2 FQGNSA. This CDR3 is 15 amino acids long. J gave up 4 bases and V 5 bases, and 3 bases lay outside the gene matches. CDR3 DNA sequence: TGTGCCAGCAGCCTGGGACTAGCGGGAGTAGAGACCCAGTACTTC. It specifies CASSLGLAGVETQYF.

This chain uses TRBV5-1 with TRBJ2-1; 9 nucleotides agree with TRBD1. The CDR3 has 17 amino acids. Germline CDR1 and CDR2: SGHRS and YFSETQ. The V and J ends lost 4 bases and 1 base, in that order; junction bases with no gene match: 9. The CDR3 sequence: CASSQEVGTGSYNEQFF. As DNA, the CDR3 is TGCGCCAGCAGCCAGGAGGTCGGGACAGGGTCCTACAATGAGCAGTTCTTC.

The chain employs TRBV28 and TRBJ2-7; TRBD1 matches at 10 bases. The germline V gene has CDR1 MDHEN and CDR2 SYDVKM. The CDR3 runs 15 residues. Trimming took 5 bases from V and 5 from J; bases not matched to a gene: 9. DNA for the CDR3: TGTGCCAGCAGTACCCCGGGACAGGGGTCCAACGAGCAGTACTTC. Its translation: CASSTPGQGSNEQYF.

This clone has a handful of counts. This chain uses TRBV6-4 with TRBJ1-1; possible D gene TRBD1, 6 bases. The CDR3 covers 13 residues. Germline-derived CDR1 and CDR2 are MRHNA and SNTAGT. With 5 bases removed from V and 1 base from J, the gap between germline ends came to 8 bases. The chain's CDR3 is CASSRQENTEAFF. In nucleotides, the CDR3 is TGTGCCAGCAGTCGACAGGAGAACACTGAAGCTTTCTTT.

The chain is built from TRBV7-9 and TRBJ2-7; D is perhaps TRBD1 (6 bases). From germline, CDR1 is SEHNR and CDR2 FQNEAQ (reference sequence). The length of the CDR3 is 15 residues. The V end was cut by 1 base, the J end by 3 bases, with 13 bases between. CDR3 DNA: TGTGCCAGCAGCTTAGTCGGTGGCAGGGGCTACGAGCAGTACTTC. It yields the protein CASSLVGGRGYEQYF.

The chain joins TRBV5-1 to TRBJ2-3, with TRBD2 identical over 8 bases. The J segment lost 1 base and the V segment lost 3 bases, leaving 19 bases of the junction unmatched. CDR1 SGHRS and CDR2 YFSETQ come from the germline V gene. The CDR3 sequence is 20 residues long. This CDR3 reads CASSYSGLAKIWLGTDTQYF. CDR3 sequence (DNA): TGCGCCAGCAGCTACTCCGGACTAGCAAAGATTTGGTTGGGCACAGATACGCAGTATTTT.

This clone appeared a few times. CDR3 in DNA: TGTGCCAGCAGTACTAGCGGCTACGAGCAGTACTTC. Translating it yields CASSTSGYEQYF. The chain carries TRBV28 and TRBJ2-7; 8 nucleotides match TRBD2. The germline V gene has CDR1 MDHEN and CDR2 SYDVKM. V lost 5 bases to trimming and J lost 3 bases; unmatched junction nucleotides: 0. The CDR3 length is 12 residues.

The chain uses TRBV7-6 and TRBJ2-3, with 14 bases that match TRBD2. The CDR3 has 18 amino acids. Unmatched junction bases numbered 10, after V lost 4 bases and J lost 4 bases. Germline CDR1 and CDR2: SGHVS and FNYEAQ. The CDR3 here is CASSYAVGLAGVADTQYF. DNA for the CDR3: TGTGCCAGCAGCTACGCCGTGGGACTAGCGGGGGTGGCAGATACGCAGTATTTT.

This clone was seen only a few times. This chain links TRBV19 with TRBJ2-7, with 7 bases lining up with TRBD1. Trimming removed 2 bases from V and 5 bases from J; junction bases left unmatched: 6. CDR3 length: 14 residues. Germline CDR1 is LNHDA and CDR2 is SQIVND (reference sequence). Here the CDR3 reads CASSIRDRDDEQYF. The CDR3 region has the DNA TGTGCCAGTAGTATACGAGACAGGGACGACGAGCAGTACTTC. The full variable domain, in which reference TRBV19 and TRBJ2-7 provide the parts outside the CDR3, is DGGITQSPKYLFRKEGQNVTLSCEQNLNHDAMYWYRQDPGQGLRLIYYSQIVNDFQKGDIAEGYSVSREKKESFPLTVTSAQKNPTAFYLCASSIRDRDDEQYFGPGTRLTVT.

The chain combines TRBV5-8 with TRBJ2-7, with D perhaps TRBD1 (6 bases). The V gene lost 1 base and the J gene lost 3 bases, with 17 bases spanning the gap. The CDR3 runs to 16 residues. Germline V gene sequence: CDR1 SGHTS, CDR2 YDEGEE. The DNA for the CDR3 is TGTGCCAGCAGCTTGTGGTCAGGTGGGGGCTACTACGAGCAGTACTTC. Its protein is CASSLWSGGGYYEQYF.

V usage is TRBV7-9 and J usage is TRBJ2-3; D is unclear. The germline CDR1 and CDR2 sequences are SEHNR and FQNEAQ (reference sequence). V shed 3 bases and J shed 0 bases, with 10 bases lying between them. CDR3 length: 15 residues. The CDR3 sequence: CASSFSGFSTDTQYF. As DNA, the CDR3 is TGTGCCAGCAGCTTTTCCGGGTTTAGCACAGATACGCAGTATTTT.

This clone has just one count. The chain combines TRBV5-8 with TRBJ1-2; D remains unclear. The germline CDR1 and CDR2 sequences are SGHTS and YDEGEE. Trimming left V 7 bases short and J 7 bases short, with 17 bases between. There are 13 residues in the CDR3. CDR3 DNA sequence: TGTGCCAGCCTGGAGGTAGCGGGGAGTGGCTACACCTTC. Residues: CASLEVAGSGYTF.